A selection of T cell receptor beta chains follows, all from one sample in a study of T cell repertoires in cytomegalovirus infection. TCRdb reprocessed the reads with MiXCR, giving one entry per CDR3 protein. In the table there are over 450,000 distinct CDR3 sequences, approximately 11% of which are singletons. The sequenced material came from PBMCs. All receptors come from a human donor in good health (CMV status not recorded). Some clones in this sample may be carry-over from other donors' samples. Each CDR3 is given with its conserved first and last residue. D genes are given only for firm matches. Clone size, where shown, is once, few, many, or a class for clones that have expanded.

d_call	clone_size	j_call	v_call	cdr3_aa	cdr3_nt
.	.	TRBJ2-1	TRBV29-1	CSGLTGLRMNEQFF	TGCAGCGGTTTGACCGGATTGCGTATGAATGAGCAGTTCTTC
TRBD1	.	TRBJ1-1	TRBV20-1	CSAPDREGTEAFF	TGCAGTGCTCCCGACAGGGAGGGCACTGAAGCTTTCTTT
TRBD2	many	TRBJ2-7	TRBV5-6	CASSFGQRGIIYEQYF	TGTGCCAGCAGCTTTGGCCAGCGGGGGATAATCTACGAGCAGTACTTC
TRBD1	many	TRBJ2-1	TRBV28	CASSDNRRDRGVLEQFF	TGTGCCAGCAGTGACAATCGCCGGGACAGGGGGGTCCTCGAGCAGTTCTTC
.	few	TRBJ1-5	TRBV9	CASSGGEGQPQHF	TGTGCCAGCAGCGGGGGCGAGGGGCAGCCCCAGCATTTT
.	many	TRBJ1-4	TRBV6-1	CASSWDMKGEKLFF	TGTGCCAGCAGTTGGGATATGAAGGGGGAAAAACTGTTTTTT
.	many	TRBJ2-1	TRBV11-2	CASSLDSLHYNEQFF	TGTGCCAGCAGCTTAGACTCATTACACTACAATGAGCAGTTCTTC
.	.	TRBJ1-5	TRBV4-1	CASSPNRVSPQHF	TGCGCCAGCAGCCCGAACAGGGTTTCGCCCCAGCATTTT
TRBD2	many	TRBJ2-5	TRBV7-9	CASSLELAAQETQYF	TGTGCCAGCAGCTTAGAACTAGCGGCCCAAGAGACCCAGTACTTC
TRBD2	.	TRBJ2-1	TRBV5-1	CASSHTSGSLNEQFF	TGCGCCAGCAGCCATACTAGCGGGAGCTTAAATGAGCAGTTCTTC
.	few	TRBJ2-1	TRBV20-1	CSARALLGRTSSYNEQFF	TGCAGTGCTAGAGCCCTACTGGGGCGGACGAGCTCCTACAATGAGCAGTTCTTC
.	many	TRBJ2-1	TRBV12-3/TRBV12-4	CASSLERARLSEQFF	TGTGCCAGCAGTTTAGAGAGGGCTCGGTTAAGTGAGCAGTTCTTC
.	.	TRBJ2-7	TRBV5-1	CASSLDGIRYEQYF	TGCGCCAGCAGCTTGGATGGGATTCGGTACGAGCAGTACTTC
.	many	TRBJ1-5	TRBV7-2	CASRGTDRNQPQHF	TGTGCCAGCAGGGGAACAGACAGGAATCAGCCCCAGCATTTT
.	.	TRBJ2-3	TRBV20-1	CSARTSVDTQNF	TGCAGTGCTAGGACTTCTGTGGATACGCAGAATTTT
.	many	TRBJ2-4	TRBV10-3	CAISETQPSAKNIQYF	TGTGCCATCAGTGAGACGCAGCCATCAGCCAAAAACATTCAGTACTTC
TRBD2	many	TRBJ2-1	TRBV4-1	CASSHVGRLGYNEQFF	TGCGCCAGCAGCCACGTCGGGAGGTTAGGTTACAATGAGCAGTTCTTC
.	many	TRBJ1-2	TRBV5-1	CASSLAFLSGYTF	TGCGCCAGCAGCTTGGCGTTCTTGTCAGGCTACACCTTC
TRBD1	.	TRBJ2-3	TRBV6-2/TRBV6-3	CASSAPRGLSTDTQYF	TGTGCCAGCAGTGCGCCCAGGGGGCTAAGCACAGATACGCAGTATTTT
.	.	TRBJ1-2	TRBV12-5	CASGPGQNYGYTF	TGTGCTAGTGGCCCTGGACAGAACTATGGCTACACCTTC
.	many	TRBJ2-3	TRBV15	CATSRDRVDTQYF	TGTGCCACCAGCAGAGATCGCGTAGATACGCAGTATTTT
.	many	TRBJ2-3	TRBV6-6	CASSPQGGGYTDTQYF	TGTGCCAGCAGCCCACAGGGGGGGGGGTACACAGATACGCAGTATTTT
.	.	TRBJ1-2	TRBV14	CASSPVDGPYGYTF	TGTGCCAGCAGCCCAGTGGACGGCCCCTATGGCTACACCTTC
.	many	TRBJ2-7	TRBV19	CASSISPSLNEQYF	TGTGCCAGTAGTATTTCGCCTAGTCTCAACGAGCAGTACTTC
.	many	TRBJ1-2	TRBV7-2	CASSLATDYGYTF	TGTGCCAGCAGCTTAGCGACAGACTATGGCTACACCTTC
TRBD2	many	TRBJ2-7	TRBV2	CASEEGLSGTGQYF	TGTGCCAGCGAGGAGGGCCTCAGCGGGACCGGGCAGTACTTC
.	many	TRBJ1-5	TRBV28	CASSFGGVPSNQPQHF	TGTGCCAGCAGTTTTGGGGGCGTCCCAAGCAATCAGCCCCAGCATTTT
.	few	TRBJ2-4	TRBV11-2	CASSLAGMGIQYF	TGTGCCAGCAGCTTAGCGGGGATGGGCATTCAGTACTTC
.	many	TRBJ1-2	TRBV6-5	CASSYSDGGYTF	TGTGCCAGCAGTTACTCAGACGGGGGCTACACCTTC
.	many	TRBJ2-1	TRBV4-1	CASSQEAEGRMTRFSYNEQFF	TGCGCCAGCAGCCAAGAGGCGGAAGGGCGGATGACCCGATTCTCCTACAATGAGCAGTTCTTC
TRBD2	many	TRBJ2-1	TRBV5-4	CASGNRNEQFF	TGTGCTAGCGGGAATAGAAATGAGCAGTTCTTC